This entry is about one TCR beta chain. This record comes from a study of T-cell memory formation after mild COVID-19. From 5'RACE with constant-segment primers came TCR alpha and TCR beta cDNA libraries that carried sample barcodes and UMIs. TCRdb reanalysed the 5' RACE reads using MiXCR and keeps one entry per CDR3 protein. The sample has under 250,000 distinct CDR3 sequences, approximately 15% seen once; the top ten hold over 2%. The CDR3 loop spans 15 amino acids. From germline, CDR1 is SGHRS and CDR2 YFSETQ. Between the trimmed V and J ends, which lost 0 bases and 4 bases, there was a span of 13 bases.

This receptor was taken from an adult woman who had mild COVID-19 (a few samples of this study predate the infection). Cell type and time point are not known. Material for sequencing was PBMCs or a T cell subset sorted from them (not recorded which). The genes are TRBV5-1 and TRBJ2-5; perhaps D is TRBD1 or TRBD2 (5 bases each). This CDR3 reads CASSLAGPQRETQYF. CDR3 nucleotides: TGCGCCAGCAGCTTGGCGGGACCCCAGCGAGAGACCCAGTACTTC.